The entry that follows covers one T cell receptor beta chain sequence. These data are taken from a study of T cell repertoires in cytomegalovirus infection. Germline loops: CDR1 MDHEN, CDR2 SYDVKM. The CDR3 has 16 residues. The V gene lost 5 bases and the J gene lost 2 bases, with 19 bases spanning the gap. In TCRdb, the reads were re-called with MiXCR into one record per CDR3 protein. The sample consists of a few hundred thousand distinct CDR3 sequences, about 25% of them appearing once. The chain combines TRBV28 with TRBJ2-7, with D perhaps TRBD1 or TRBD2 (5 bases each). This sequence was found in a human donor in good health (CMV status not recorded). Some clones in this sample may be carry-over from other donors' samples. Sequencing was carried out using PBMCs. The CDR3 spells CASSGSGTPGPYEQYF. In nucleotides, the CDR3 is TGTGCCAGCAGTGGATCCGGGACCCCGGGGCCCTACGAGCAGTACTTC.